What follows are 12 T cell receptor beta chains derived from one specimen sequenced in a study of T cell responses to AZD1222 COVID-19 vaccine. Method: immunoSEQ multiplex PCR; TCRdb's copy keeps in-frame clones and lacks some. The table records 110,000 to 150,000 clones, over 90% of them present only once. The sample here was peripheral blood, taken on day 0 of AZD1222 vaccination. The receptors stem from an adult in good health.

The V gene is TRBV6-5, the J gene TRBJ1-3; possibly TRBD1 for D (5 bases). The CDR3 extends over 13 amino acids. Germline assignment: CDR1 MNHEY and CDR2 SVGAGI. V dropped 8 bases and J dropped 2 bases, with 10 bases sitting between them. The CDR3 here is CASGDLTGNTIYF. In DNA, the CDR3 is TGTGCCAGCGGGGACTTAACTGGAAACACCATATATTTT.

J is TRBJ1-2 and V is TRBV3-1 (or the pseudogene TRBV3-2), with TRBD1 identical over 9 bases. Trimming took 5 bases from V and 6 from J; bases not matched to a gene: 7. The CDR3 loop spans 14 amino acids. The germline CDR1 and CDR2 sequences are LGHDT and YNNKEL (reference sequence). The CDR3 nucleotides are TGTGCCAGCAGCAACGGGACAGGGTTTCATGGCTACACCTTC. Translation gives CASSNGTGFHGYTF.

This clone was recorded a few times. The rearrangement joins TRBV30 to TRBJ2-4; no definite D call. V lost 2 bases and J lost 0, with 11 bases in between. This CDR3 has 15 amino acids. The germline gives CDR1 GTSNPN, CDR2 SVGIG (reference sequence). CDR3 sequence reads: CAWSSGELAKNIQYF. The DNA of the CDR3 is TGTGCCTGGAGTTCCGGTGAATTAGCCAAAAACATTCAGTACTTC.

This chain uses TRBV5-6 with TRBJ2-1; 9 bases are a match to TRBD1. Germline V CDR1 and CDR2: SGHDT, YYEEEE. CDR3 length: 15 amino acids. The junction had 11 bases not matched to a gene; V was cut back by 5 bases and J by 8 bases. The CDR3 sequence: CASSPGTGTPHEQFF. The CDR3 DNA sequence: TGTGCCAGCAGTCCCGGGACAGGGACTCCCCATGAGCAGTTCTTC.

This chain joins TRBV19 and TRBJ2-3; D gene ambiguous. The length of the CDR3 is 19 residues. Germline V gene data show CDR1 as LNHDA and CDR2 as SQIVND (reference sequence). With 6 bases removed from V and 0 bases from J, the gap between germline ends came to 25 bases. The CDR3 loop reads CASSLQITGSTSSTDTQYF. The CDR3 DNA sequence: TGTGCCAGTAGCCTCCAGATTACTGGCAGTACATCGAGCACAGATACGCAGTATTTT. Drawing the rest from reference TRBV19 and TRBJ2-3, the complete variable domain is DGGITQSPKYLFRKEGQNVTLSCEQNLNHDAMYWYRQDPGQGLRLIYYSQIVNDFQKGDIAEGYSVSREKKESFPLTVTSAQKNPTAFYLCASSLQITGSTSSTDTQYFGPGTRLTVL.

The rearrangement uses TRBV28 and TRBJ2-1; no firm D call. This CDR3 region has 11 residues. Looked up from germline, CDR1 is MDHEN and CDR2 is SYDVKM. Trimming took 4 bases from V and 8 from J, leaving 6 bases between them. CDR3 region: CASSYSDEQFF. The CDR3 nucleotides are TGTGCCAGCAGTTACTCCGATGAGCAGTTCTTC.

J is TRBJ2-3 and V is TRBV30, with TRBD2 identical over 16 bases. CDR3 length: 17 amino acids. V lost 1 base, J lost 7 bases, and 8 bases stayed unmatched. Germline V CDR1 and CDR2: GTSNPN, SVGIG (reference sequence). The CDR3: CAWSGGLAGGPRYTQYF. In nucleotides, the CDR3 is TGTGCCTGGAGTGGGGGACTAGCGGGAGGGCCTCGTTATACGCAGTATTTT.

CDR3 sequence: CASSEAQLLYGYTF. CDR3 nucleotide sequence: TGTGCCAGCAGTGAAGCTCAGCTTCTCTATGGCTACACCTTC. The chain uses TRBV28 and TRBJ1-2; D is undetermined. Germline assignment: CDR1 MDHEN and CDR2 SYDVKM. The CDR3 has 14 amino acids. Trimming left V 5 bases short and J 4 bases short, with 14 bases between.

The V gene is TRBV10-3, the J gene TRBJ2-7; TRBD2 might be the D (5 bases). Per germline, CDR1 ENHRY and CDR2 SYGVKD. The V gene lost 6 bases and the J gene lost 1 base, with 7 bases spanning the gap. The CDR3 spans 12 residues. The CDR3 DNA reads as TGTGCCATCAGCGGACTGTCCTACGAGCAGTACTTC. Residues: CAISGLSYEQYF.

The rearrangement links TRBV6-5 to TRBJ1-4; D gene unclear. This CDR3 region has 15 residues. In germline, CDR1 is MNHEY, CDR2 SVGAGI. Trimming left V 6 bases short and J 6 bases short, with 17 bases between. The CDR3: CASRRTGIGYEKLFF. CDR3 DNA: TGTGCCAGCAGGCGAACGGGGATAGGGTATGAAAAACTGTTTTTT.

This chain uses TRBV6-5 with TRBJ1-1, with D unresolved. V was pared by 8 bases and J by 1 base, with 14 bases between. The CDR3 extends over 14 amino acids. Germline CDR1 MNHEY, CDR2 SVGAGI. CDR3 region: CASRGGEGNTEAFF. As DNA, the CDR3 is TGTGCCAGCCGCGGCGGGGAGGGGAACACTGAAGCTTTCTTT.

This clone was counted between two and nine times. The rearrangement links TRBV10-2 to TRBJ1-1; D gene ambiguous. This CDR3 is built from 14 residues. V was cut by 3 bases and J by 6 bases, with 14 bases left in between. Germline CDR1 WSHSY, CDR2 SAAADI. CDR3 in DNA: TGCGCCAGCAGTGACCCGAGAAGATCCCCTGAAGCTTTCTTT. It encodes CASSDPRRSPEAFF.